This TCR beta chain came from a study of radiotherapy plus CTLA-4 blockade in lung cancer. At the level of the study: Disease control was seen in approximately 31% of patients, objective responses in roughly 17%. General study results and limits: In blood, early T cell clone dynamics reportedly predicted response best, together with interferon-beta. An expansion of tumor-derived TCR clones occurred in blood after radiotherapy plus ipilimumab.

CDR3 size: 16 residues. Assay: immunoSEQ multiplex PCR; the TCRdb copy retains only in-frame clones and omits some. This table has roughly 57,000 clones, approximately 82% appearing once. Chemo-refractory metastatic non-small-cell lung cancer patients underwent focal radiation alongside CTLA-4 blockade with ipilimumab. With regard to this clone: Its antigen is still unknown.

Source: peripheral blood, taken from a patient treated with radiotherapy plus ipilimumab. V and J are TRBV1 and TRBJ2-1; the tabulated D call, TRBD1, remains unverified against the DNA. TRBV1 is reported as a pseudogene. The clonotype originates from a human donor with non-small cell lung cancer whose response to radiotherapy plus ipilimumab could not be evaluated. CDR3 nucleotides: TGCACCAGCTGCCACATAGCGACAGGGACCTACAATGAGCAGTTCTTC. Translating gives CTSCHIATGTYNEQFF.